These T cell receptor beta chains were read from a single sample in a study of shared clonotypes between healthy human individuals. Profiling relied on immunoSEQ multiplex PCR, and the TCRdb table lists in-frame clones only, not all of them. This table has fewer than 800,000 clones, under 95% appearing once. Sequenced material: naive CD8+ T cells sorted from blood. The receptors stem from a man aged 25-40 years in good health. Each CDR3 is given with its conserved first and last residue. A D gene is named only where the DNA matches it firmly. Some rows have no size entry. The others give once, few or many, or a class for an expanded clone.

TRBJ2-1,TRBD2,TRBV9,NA,CASSVSGSYNEQFF,TGTGCCAGCAGCGTTAGCGGGTCCTACAATGAGCAGTTCTTC
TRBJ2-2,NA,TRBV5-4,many,CASSLSRDTGELFF,TGTGCCAGCAGCTTGTCGCGAGACACCGGGGAGCTGTTTTTT
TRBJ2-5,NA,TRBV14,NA,CASSPYIFPETQYF,TGTGCCAGCAGCCCTTACATCTTCCCAGAGACCCAGTACTTC
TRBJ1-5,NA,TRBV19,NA,CASKIQDYSNQPQHF,TGTGCCAGTAAAATACAGGATTATAGCAATCAGCCCCAGCATTTT
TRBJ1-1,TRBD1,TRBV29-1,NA,CSVAAGTGGNTEAFF,TGCAGCGTTGCAGCCGGGACAGGGGGGAACACTGAAGCTTTCTTT
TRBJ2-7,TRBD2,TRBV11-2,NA,CASSLGLAGVGEQYF,TGTGCCAGCAGCTTAGGGCTAGCGGGAGTGGGCGAGCAGTACTTC
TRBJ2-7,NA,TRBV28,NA,CAIRSADGYEQYF,TGTGCCATAAGGTCCGCGGATGGCTACGAGCAGTACTTC
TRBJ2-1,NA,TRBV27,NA,CASSLTTPRPWEQFF,TGTGCCAGCAGTTTAACGACCCCCAGGCCGTGGGAGCAGTTCTTC
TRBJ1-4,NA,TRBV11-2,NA,CASSQKGGREEKLFF,TGTGCCAGCAGCCAAAAGGGGGGGCGCGAGGAAAAACTGTTTTTT
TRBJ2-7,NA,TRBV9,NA,CASSVMGGANYEQYF,TGTGCCAGCAGCGTGATGGGGGGCGCGAACTACGAGCAGTACTTC
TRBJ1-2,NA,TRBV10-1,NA,CASSPGGGYGYTF,TGCGCCAGCTCCCCGGGGGGGGGCTATGGCTACACCTTC
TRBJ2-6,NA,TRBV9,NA,CASSVSGLGGANVLTF,TGTGCCAGCAGCGTCAGCGGGTTGGGCGGGGCCAACGTCCTGACTTTC
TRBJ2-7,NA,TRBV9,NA,CASSASWAITYEQYF,TGTGCCAGCAGCGCGAGCTGGGCCATAACCTACGAGCAGTACTTC
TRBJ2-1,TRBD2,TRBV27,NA,CASSKLAGSSYNEQFF,TGTGCCAGCAGCAAACTAGCGGGGAGCTCCTACAATGAGCAGTTCTTC
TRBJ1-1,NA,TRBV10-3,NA,CAISTGGTEAFF,TGTGCCATCAGTACAGGAGGCACTGAAGCTTTCTTT
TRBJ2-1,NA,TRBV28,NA,CASSPPDRYNEQFF,TGTGCCAGCAGTCCCCCCGACAGGTACAATGAGCAGTTCTTC
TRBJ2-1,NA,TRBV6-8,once,CASSYDGLQFF,TGTGCCAGCAGTTATGACGGGCTGCAGTTCTTC
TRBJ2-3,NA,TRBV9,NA,CASSARTGASTDTQYF,TGTGCCAGCAGCGCCCGGACCGGTGCTAGCACAGATACGCAGTATTTT
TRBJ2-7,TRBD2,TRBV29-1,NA,CSASSGTSALGQYF,TGCAGCGCGTCTTCCGGGACTAGCGCCCTCGGGCAGTACTTC
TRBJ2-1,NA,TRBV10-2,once,CASSADSYNEQFF,TGCGCCAGCAGTGCGGACTCTTACAATGAGCAGTTCTTC
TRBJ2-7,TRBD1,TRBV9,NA,CASSYGGTGYDEQYF,TGTGCCAGTTCGTACGGGGGGACAGGGTACGACGAGCAGTACTTC
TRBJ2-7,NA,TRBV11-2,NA,CASSSYSGGRTYEQYF,TGTGCCAGCAGCTCCTATTCTGGCGGCAGGACCTACGAGCAGTACTTC
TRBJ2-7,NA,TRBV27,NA,CASSLSGPNYEQYF,TGTGCCAGCAGTTTATCAGGACCGAACTACGAGCAGTACTTC
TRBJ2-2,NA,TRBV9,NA,CASSVESVPVVAGELFF,TGTGCCAGCAGCGTAGAGTCAGTTCCTGTAGTAGCCGGGGAGCTGTTTTTT
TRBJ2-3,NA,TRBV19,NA,CASSMLVTDTQYF,TGTGCCAGTAGTATGTTGGTAACAGATACGCAGTATTTT
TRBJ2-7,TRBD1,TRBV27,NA,CASSLQTTGAFSYEQYF,TGTGCCAGCAGTCTACAGACGACAGGGGCTTTCTCCTACGAGCAGTACTTC
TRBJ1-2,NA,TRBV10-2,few,CASREQGEAGYTF,TGCGCCAGCAGAGAACAGGGTGAGGCTGGCTACACCTTC
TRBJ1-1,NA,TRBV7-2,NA,CASSLGTRFLGTEAFF,TGTGCCAGCAGCTTGGGCACACGTTTCCTGGGCACTGAAGCTTTCTTT